These 22 T cell receptor beta chains share one sample of origin, sequenced in a study of blood T cells in healthy people across ages. Together with a sample-barcoded 5' primer, a J-beta primer mix was included in a second PCR lasting about 7 to 11 cycles. TCRdb re-derived calls from the 5' RACE reads in MiXCR, one entry per CDR3 protein. The sample shows some 1.8 million distinct CDR3 sequences, roughly two fifths of them seen only once. What was sequenced was blood. The receptors come from a human donor in good health.

V gene TRBV20-1 combines with J gene TRBJ2-3, with 12 nucleotides matching TRBD2. CDR1 is DFQATT, CDR2 SNEGSKA, per germline (reference sequence). The CDR3 runs 15 residues. J was trimmed by 5 bases and V by 5 bases; bases with no gene match: 8. CDR3 sequence (DNA): TGCAGTGCTCCTAGCGGGGGGGCTCCCGGAGATACGCAGTATTTT. Translating gives CSAPSGGAPGDTQYF.

This chain joins TRBV30 and TRBJ2-3; TRBD2 agrees at 8 bases. CDR3 size: 15 residues. In germline, CDR1 is GTSNPN, CDR2 SVGIG (reference sequence). V trimming: 4 bases; J trimming: 8 bases; junction bases outside the gene matches: 14. The CDR3 spells CAWNWRGAPQGTQYF. Written as DNA, the CDR3 is TGTGCCTGGAATTGGCGGGGGGCCCCGCAAGGTACGCAGTATTTT.

This rearrangement joins TRBV10-3 to TRBJ2-7; D remains unclear. Gene TRBJ2-5 matches the end of the DNA better, so the J call may be wrong. This CDR3 region has 15 residues. CDR1 is ENHRY and CDR2 is SYGVKD in the germline V gene. Here the CDR3 DNA reads TGTGCCATCAGTGAGTCTGACTCTGAGAAGAGGACCCAGTACTTC. Encoded protein: CAISESDSEKRTQYF.

This chain uses TRBV5-1 with TRBJ2-7; 10 positions agree with TRBD1. The CDR3 spans 16 residues. With V trimmed by 2 bases and J by 3 bases, 8 bases remained unmatched. CDR1 and CDR2 (germline): SGHRS, YFSETQ. The CDR3 is CASSFFFRTGGYEQYF. The CDR3 bases are TGCGCCAGCAGCTTCTTTTTTAGGACAGGGGGCTACGAGCAGTACTTC.

This clonotype has more than one count but fewer than ten. This chain uses TRBV18 with TRBJ2-5, with TRBD2 matching 8 bases. The tail of the sequence fits TRBJ2-7 better, so the J call may be wrong. This CDR3 contains 16 residues. Germline CDR1 is KGHSH and CDR2 is LQKENI. The CDR3 here is CASSPLAGTSNYEQYF. DNA for the CDR3: TGTGCCAGCTCACCATTAGCCGGGACTAGTAACTACGAGCAGTACTTC.

The chain has TRBV20-1 and TRBJ2-7, with 7 positions matching TRBD2. CDR1 and CDR2 (germline): DFQATT, SNEGSKA (reference sequence). The ends lost 4 bases at V and 3 bases at J; junction bases unmatched: 9. The length of the CDR3 is 14 residues. The CDR3 coding sequence is TGCAGTGCTAAGGGGCTAGCGGTTTACTACGAGCAGTACTTC. Protein sequence: CSAKGLAVYYEQYF.

This clonotype was recorded a few times. The chain joins TRBV9 to TRBJ2-5, with TRBD2 as a possible D gene (5 bases). From germline, CDR1 is SGDLS and CDR2 YYNGEE. The CDR3 is 13 residues long. The V and J ends lost 2 bases and 5 bases respectively, with 10 bases between them. CDR3 nucleotide sequence: TGTGCCAGCAGCGTCGGTTGGAGGGAGACCCAGTACTTC. Its protein product is CASSVGWRETQYF.

The rearrangement uses TRBV6-6 and TRBJ1-2, with TRBD1 as a possible D gene (6 bases). This CDR3 comprises 15 residues. Trimming removed 0 bases at V and 5 bases at J, with 13 bases between. CDR1 MNHNY and CDR2 SVGAGI come from the germline V gene (reference sequence). The CDR3 DNA sequence: TGTGCCAGCAGTTACTCGGCAGGGGCGGGATATGGCTACACCTTC. It codes for CASSYSAGAGYGYTF.

In its sample, this clonotype was seen a few times. In DNA form, the CDR3 reads TGTGCCAGCAGCTCTGACAGGGGGTTCTCCTACAATGAGCAGTACTTC. Protein: CASSSDRGFSYNEQYF. J is TRBJ2-1 and V is TRBV7-3; 9 bases map to TRBD1. Gene TRBJ2-7 matches the end of the DNA better, so the J call may be wrong. Germline V CDR1 and CDR2: SGHTA, FQGTGA. This CDR3 contains 16 residues.

The chain employs TRBV7-9 and TRBJ2-1; possibly TRBD2 for D (5 bases). V lost 5 bases, J lost 5 bases, and 16 bases lay in between. Germline loops: CDR1 SEHNR, CDR2 FQNEAQ (reference sequence). The CDR3 covers 15 residues. The DNA for the CDR3 is TGTGCCAGCAGCCTCGGACTGAACTTTGACAATGAGCAGTTCTTC. Its protein product is CASSLGLNFDNEQFF.

This clonotype has only a few counts. Here the CDR3 reads CASSLLQGEGNEQFF. CDR3 DNA: TGTGCCAGCAGTTTACTACAGGGAGAGGGGAATGAGCAGTTCTTC. V usage is TRBV28 and J usage is TRBJ2-1, with D perhaps matching TRBD1 (6 bases). Per germline, CDR1 MDHEN and CDR2 SYDVKM. Trimming shortened V by 2 bases and J by 7 bases, and 15 bases separated the two germline ends. The CDR3 consists of 15 residues.

This rearrangement joins TRBV7-9 to TRBJ1-1; D remains unclear. V was pared by 5 bases and J by 1 base, with 8 bases between. Germline V gene lookup returns CDR1 SEHNR and CDR2 FQNEAQ (reference sequence). CDR3 size: 13 residues. CDR3: CASSPPPNTEAFF. The CDR3 DNA reads TGTGCCAGCAGCCCGCCCCCGAACACTGAAGCTTTCTTT.

The CDR3 DNA sequence: TGTGCCAGCAGCCAAGATCAGAGACAGTACAATGAGCAGTTCTTC. Translation: CASSQDQRQYNEQFF. The chain combines TRBV3-1 with TRBJ2-1, with D possibly being TRBD1 (5 bases). Per the germline V gene, CDR1 is LGHDT and CDR2 is YNNKEL (reference sequence). The CDR3 runs to 15 residues. The V end was cut by 0 bases, the J end by 4 bases, with 10 bases between.

This clonotype has more than one count but fewer than ten. V is TRBV7-9 and J is TRBJ2-7; 7 bases align to TRBD2. The CDR3 runs 15 residues. CDR1 SEHNR and CDR2 FQNEAQ come from the germline V gene (reference sequence). With V trimmed by 6 bases and J by 4 bases, 12 bases remained unmatched. As DNA, the CDR3 is TGTGCCAGCAGGTTATCGGGGGGTCACGAATACGAGCAGTACTTC. This translates into CASRLSGGHEYEQYF.

The rearrangement links TRBV12-3 or TRBV12-4 to TRBJ1-5; D remains ambiguous. Trimming left V 1 base short and J 6 bases short, with 13 bases between. This CDR3 is built from 15 residues. The CDR3 nucleotides read TGTGCCAGCAGTTTAGGCGGGATAGTGGGTCAGCCCCAGCATTTT. This codes for CASSLGGIVGQPQHF.

CDR3 nucleotide sequence: TGTGCCAGCCAGCGGCTCCGGGCTGACTACGAGCAGTACTTC. Residues: CASQRLRADYEQYF. The gene calls are TRBV28 and TRBJ2-7, with D maybe TRBD2 (5 bases). Trimming removed 8 bases at V and 3 bases at J, with 17 bases between. Germline V CDR1 and CDR2: MDHEN, SYDVKM. There are 14 residues in the CDR3. Combining the CDR3 with reference TRBV28 and TRBJ2-7 gives the whole variable domain DVKVTQSSRYLVKRTGEKVFLECVQDMDHENMFWYRQDPGLGLRLIYFSYDVKMKEKGDIPEGYSVSREKKERFSLILESASTNQTSMYLCASQRLRADYEQYFGPGTRLTVT.

This clonotype has a single count. Since no conserved phenylalanine or tryptophan closes the CDR3, a read error is the likely cause. This chain uses TRBV6-1 with TRBJ1-2; D might be TRBD1 (6 bases). CDR1 MNHNS and CDR2 SASEGT come from the germline V gene. Between the trimmed V and J ends, which lost 3 bases and 2 bases, there was a span of 10 bases. The CDR3 sequence is 14 residues long. The CDR3 sequence is CASSENRDNYGYTY. CDR3 nucleotide sequence: TGTGCCAGCAGTGAGAACAGGGACAACTATGGCTACACCTAC.

This clonotype was detected a few times. This sequence joins TRBV19 and TRBJ2-1, with a possible D match to TRBD2 (7 bases). The ends were cut back, 6 bases at V and 3 bases at J, with 18 bases in the middle. CDR1 is LNHDA, CDR2 SQIVND, per germline (reference sequence). This CDR3 has 16 residues. For the CDR3, the DNA is TGTGCCAGTAGCCGGAGAGGGGGGGCAAACTACAATGAGCAGTTCTTC. Amino acid sequence: CASSRRGGANYNEQFF. The full variable domain, with the rest looked up from reference TRBV19 and TRBJ2-1, is DGGITQSPKYLFRKEGQNVTLSCEQNLNHDAMYWYRQDPGQGLRLIYYSQIVNDFQKGDIAEGYSVSREKKESFPLTVTSAQKNPTAFYLCASSRRGGANYNEQFFGPGTRLTVL.

This clonotype was counted between two and nine times. This chain links TRBV10-3 with TRBJ2-5, with D possibly matching TRBD2 (6 bases). Looked up from germline, CDR1 is ENHRY and CDR2 is SYGVKD. The CDR3 has 13 residues. V gave up 6 bases and J gave up 5 bases, with 13 bases separating them. CDR3 DNA: TGTGCCATCAGGGGACTTCCGAGGGAGACCCAGTACTTC. Protein product: CAIRGLPRETQYF.

The V call is TRBV6-2 or TRBV6-3, the J call TRBJ1-5; D is uncertain. V gave up 10 bases and J gave up 0 bases, with 13 bases separating them. The CDR3 length is 14 residues. CDR1 and CDR2 from the germline V gene are MNHEY and SVGEGT. CDR3 nucleotide sequence: TGTGCCACCACCGACCCGCATAGCAATCAGCCCCAGCATTTT. Its translation: CATTDPHSNQPQHF.

The chain combines TRBV28 with TRBJ1-5, with D hard to call. Germline-derived CDR1 and CDR2 are MDHEN and SYDVKM. The germline V and J ends were trimmed by 2 bases and 6 bases, with 11 bases remaining between them. The CDR3 length is 14 residues. CDR3 nucleotides: TGTGCCAGCAGTTTAATGGGCGGCGTTCAGCCCCAGCATTTT. Its translation is CASSLMGGVQPQHF. The complete variable domain, with remaining parts taken from reference TRBV28 and TRBJ1-5, reads DVKVTQSSRYLVKRTGEKVFLECVQDMDHENMFWYRQDPGLGLRLIYFSYDVKMKEKGDIPEGYSVSREKKERFSLILESASTNQTSMYLCASSLMGGVQPQHFGDGTRLSIL.

The chain carries TRBV29-1 and TRBJ2-1, with 8 positions matching TRBD2. Germline V gene sequence: CDR1 SQVTM, CDR2 ANQGSEA. CDR3 length equals 13 residues. Trimming took 8 bases from V and 10 from J; bases not matched to a gene: 13. The chain's CDR3 is CSWQRGLAREQFF. CDR3 nucleotides: TGCAGCTGGCAGCGAGGACTAGCTAGGGAGCAGTTCTTC.